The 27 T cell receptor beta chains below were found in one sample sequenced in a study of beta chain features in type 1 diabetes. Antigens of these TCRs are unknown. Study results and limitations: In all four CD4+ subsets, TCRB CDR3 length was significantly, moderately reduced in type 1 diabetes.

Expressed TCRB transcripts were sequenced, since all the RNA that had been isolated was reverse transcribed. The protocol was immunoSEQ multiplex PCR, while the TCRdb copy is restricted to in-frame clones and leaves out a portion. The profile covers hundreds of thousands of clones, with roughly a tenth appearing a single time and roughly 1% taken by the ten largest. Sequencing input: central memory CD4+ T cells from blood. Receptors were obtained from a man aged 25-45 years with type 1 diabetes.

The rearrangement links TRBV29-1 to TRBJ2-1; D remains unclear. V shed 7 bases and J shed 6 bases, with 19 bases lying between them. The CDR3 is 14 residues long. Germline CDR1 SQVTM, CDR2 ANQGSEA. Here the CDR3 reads CSALVGGGLNEQFF. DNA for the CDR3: TGCAGCGCTCTGGTGGGCGGTGGGCTCAATGAGCAGTTCTTC.

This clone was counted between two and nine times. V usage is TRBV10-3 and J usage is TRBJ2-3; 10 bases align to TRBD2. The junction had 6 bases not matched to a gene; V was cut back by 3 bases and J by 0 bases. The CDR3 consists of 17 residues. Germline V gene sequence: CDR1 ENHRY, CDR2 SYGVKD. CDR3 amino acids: CAISDLSGGRSTDTQYF. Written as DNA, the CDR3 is TGTGCCATCAGTGATCTTAGCGGGGGGCGCAGCACAGATACGCAGTATTTT.

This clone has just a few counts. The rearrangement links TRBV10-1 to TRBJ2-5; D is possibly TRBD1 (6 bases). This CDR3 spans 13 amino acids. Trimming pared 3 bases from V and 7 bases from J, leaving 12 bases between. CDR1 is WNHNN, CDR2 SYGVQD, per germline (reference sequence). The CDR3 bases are TGCGCCAGCAGTGAAGCAGGGGACGGGACCCAGTACTTC. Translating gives CASSEAGDGTQYF.

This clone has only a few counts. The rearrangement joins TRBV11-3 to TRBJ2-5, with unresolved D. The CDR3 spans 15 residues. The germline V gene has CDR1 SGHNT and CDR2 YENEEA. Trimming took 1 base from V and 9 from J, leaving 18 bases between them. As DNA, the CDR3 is TGTGCCAGCAGCTTAGGGGATGGAAAAAAGGCGGCCCAGTACTTC. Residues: CASSLGDGKKAAQYF.

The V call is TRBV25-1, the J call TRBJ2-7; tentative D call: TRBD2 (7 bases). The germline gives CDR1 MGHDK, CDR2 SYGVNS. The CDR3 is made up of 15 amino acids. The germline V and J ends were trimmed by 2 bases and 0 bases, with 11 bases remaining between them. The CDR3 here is CASSERGASSYEQYF. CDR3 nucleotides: TGTGCCAGCAGTGAACGGGGGGCGAGCTCCTACGAGCAGTACTTC.

Here the CDR3 reads CASSTGGYEQYF. The CDR3 nucleotides are TGTGCCAGTAGTACCGGGGGCTACGAGCAGTACTTC. The chain employs TRBV19 and TRBJ2-7, with D tentatively TRBD2 (6 bases). Trimming left V 4 bases short and J 3 bases short, with 7 bases between. Germline V gene data show CDR1 as LNHDA and CDR2 as SQIVND (reference sequence). The CDR3 runs 12 residues.

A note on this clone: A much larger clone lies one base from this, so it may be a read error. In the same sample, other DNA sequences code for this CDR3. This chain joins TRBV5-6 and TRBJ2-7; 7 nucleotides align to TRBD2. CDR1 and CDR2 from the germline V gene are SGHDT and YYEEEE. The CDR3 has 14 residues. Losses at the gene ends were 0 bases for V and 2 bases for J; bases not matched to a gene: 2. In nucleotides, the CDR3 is TGTGCCAGCAGCTTGGAGCGGGGACCCTACGAGCAGTACTTC. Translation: CASSLERGPYEQYF.

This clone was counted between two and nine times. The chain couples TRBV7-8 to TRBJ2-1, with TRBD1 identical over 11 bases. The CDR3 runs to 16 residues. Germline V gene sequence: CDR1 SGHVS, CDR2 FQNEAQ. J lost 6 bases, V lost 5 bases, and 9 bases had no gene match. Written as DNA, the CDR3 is TGTGCCAGCAGCCTTTCCGGGACAGGGGGATTCAATGAGCAGTTCTTC. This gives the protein CASSLSGTGGFNEQFF.

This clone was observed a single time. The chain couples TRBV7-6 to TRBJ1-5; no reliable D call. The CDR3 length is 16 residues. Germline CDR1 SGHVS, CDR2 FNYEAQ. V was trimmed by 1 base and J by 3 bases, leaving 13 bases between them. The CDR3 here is CASSLVGGRNNQPQHF. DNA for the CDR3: TGTGCCAGCAGCTTAGTTGGTGGCCGGAACAATCAGCCCCAGCATTTT.

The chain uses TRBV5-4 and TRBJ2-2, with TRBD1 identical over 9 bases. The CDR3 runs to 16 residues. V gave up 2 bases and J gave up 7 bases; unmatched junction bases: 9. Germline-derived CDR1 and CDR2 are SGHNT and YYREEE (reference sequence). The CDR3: CASSFYTGGAFGELFF. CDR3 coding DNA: TGTGCCAGCAGCTTCTACACAGGGGGCGCGTTCGGGGAGCTGTTTTTT.

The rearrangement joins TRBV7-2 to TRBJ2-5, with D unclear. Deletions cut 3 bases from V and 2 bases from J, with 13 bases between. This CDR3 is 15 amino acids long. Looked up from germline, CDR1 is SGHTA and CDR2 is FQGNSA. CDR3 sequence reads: CASSFTHAIQETQYF. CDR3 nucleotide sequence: TGTGCCAGCAGCTTTACTCACGCTATTCAAGAGACCCAGTACTTC.

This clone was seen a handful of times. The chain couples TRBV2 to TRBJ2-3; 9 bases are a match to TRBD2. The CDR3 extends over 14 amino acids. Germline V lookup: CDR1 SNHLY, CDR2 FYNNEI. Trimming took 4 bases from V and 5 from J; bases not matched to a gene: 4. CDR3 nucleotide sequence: TGTGCCAGCAGTGCTAGCGGGGTGGGAGATACGCAGTATTTT. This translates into CASSASGVGDTQYF.

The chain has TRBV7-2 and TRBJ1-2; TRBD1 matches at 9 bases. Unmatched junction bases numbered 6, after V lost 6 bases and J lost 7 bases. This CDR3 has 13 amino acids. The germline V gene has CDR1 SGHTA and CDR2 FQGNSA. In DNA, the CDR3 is TGTGCCAGCAGGGGACAGACAGGGGGTGGCTACACCTTC. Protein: CASRGQTGGGYTF. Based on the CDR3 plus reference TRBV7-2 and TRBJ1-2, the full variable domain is GAGVSQSPSNKVTEKGKDVELRCDPISGHTALYWYRQSLGQGLEFLIYFQGNSAPDKSGLPSDRFSAERTGGSVSTLTIQRTQQEDSAVYLCASRGQTGGGYTFGSGTRLTVV.

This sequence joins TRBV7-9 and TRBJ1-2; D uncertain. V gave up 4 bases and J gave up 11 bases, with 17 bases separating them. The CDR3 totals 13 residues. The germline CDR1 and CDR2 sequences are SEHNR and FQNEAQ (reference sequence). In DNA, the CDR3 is TGTGCCAGCAGCTCACCGGGCCGTTCCCTTTACACCTTC. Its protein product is CASSSPGRSLYTF.

CDR3 protein: CASSLRDSNEKLFF. The CDR3 DNA reads as TGTGCCAGCAGCCTAAGGGACAGCAATGAAAAACTGTTTTTT. The gene calls are TRBV7-8 and TRBJ1-4, with TRBD1 matching 7 bases. J lost 5 bases, V lost 5 bases, and 5 bases had no gene match. The CDR3 sequence is 14 residues long. Germline lookup yields CDR1 SGHVS and CDR2 FQNEAQ.

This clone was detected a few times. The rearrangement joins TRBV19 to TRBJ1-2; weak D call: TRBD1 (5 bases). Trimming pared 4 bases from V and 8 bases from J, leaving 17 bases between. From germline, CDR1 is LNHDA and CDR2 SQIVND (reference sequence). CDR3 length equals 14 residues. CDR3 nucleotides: TGTGCCAGTAGTACGGGGGTAACGATGGGCGGCTACACCTTC. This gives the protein CASSTGVTMGGYTF.

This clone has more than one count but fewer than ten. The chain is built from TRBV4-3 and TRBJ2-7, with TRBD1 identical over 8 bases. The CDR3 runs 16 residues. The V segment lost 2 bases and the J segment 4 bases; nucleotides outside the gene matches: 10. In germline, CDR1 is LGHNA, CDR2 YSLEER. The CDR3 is CASSQLADRAGYEQYF. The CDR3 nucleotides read TGCGCCAGCAGCCAACTGGCGGACAGGGCCGGTTACGAGCAGTACTTC.

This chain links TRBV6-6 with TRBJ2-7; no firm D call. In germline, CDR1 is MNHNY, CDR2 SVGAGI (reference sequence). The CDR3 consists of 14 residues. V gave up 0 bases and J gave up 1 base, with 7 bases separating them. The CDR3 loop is CASSYSTASYEQYF. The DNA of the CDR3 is TGTGCCAGCAGTTACTCTACAGCATCCTACGAGCAGTACTTC.

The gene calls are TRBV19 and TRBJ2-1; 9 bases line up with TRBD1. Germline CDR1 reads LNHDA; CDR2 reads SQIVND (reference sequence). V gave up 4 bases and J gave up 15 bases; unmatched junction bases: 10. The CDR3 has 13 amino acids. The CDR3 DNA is TGTGCCAGTAGTACTTACTCCGGACAGGGGCGGTTCTTC. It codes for CASSTYSGQGRFF.

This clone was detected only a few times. The CDR3 DNA reads as TGTGCCAGCAGCTTCGAATTTATCGGGAACACTGAAGCTTTCTTT. This gives the protein CASSFEFIGNTEAFF. The V gene is TRBV7-9, the J gene TRBJ1-1; no firm D call. Germline CDR1 and CDR2: SEHNR and FQNEAQ (reference sequence). Trimming removed 3 bases at V and 1 base at J, with 12 bases between. This CDR3 comprises 15 residues.

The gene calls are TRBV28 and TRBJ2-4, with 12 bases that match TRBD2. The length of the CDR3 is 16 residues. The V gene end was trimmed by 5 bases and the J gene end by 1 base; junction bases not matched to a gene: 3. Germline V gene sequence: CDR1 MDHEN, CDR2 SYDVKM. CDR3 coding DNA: TGTGCCAGCAGTACAACTAGCGGGGGGGCCAAAAACATTCAGTACTTC. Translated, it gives CASSTTSGGAKNIQYF.

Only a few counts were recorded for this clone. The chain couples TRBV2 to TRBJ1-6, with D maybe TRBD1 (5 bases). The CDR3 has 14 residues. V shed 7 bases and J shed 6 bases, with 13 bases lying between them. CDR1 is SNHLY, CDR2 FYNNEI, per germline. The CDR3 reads CASKRGALNSPLHF. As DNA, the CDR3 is TGTGCCAGCAAAAGAGGGGCCCTTAATTCACCCCTCCACTTT. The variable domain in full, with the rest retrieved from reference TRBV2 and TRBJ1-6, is EPEVTQTPSHQVTQMGQEVILRCVPISNHLYFYWYRQILGQKVEFLVSFYNNEISEKSEIFDDQFSVERPDGSNFTLKIRSTKLEDSAMYFCASKRGALNSPLHFGNGTRLTVT.

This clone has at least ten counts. DNA for the CDR3: TGTGCCAGCAGGGCGGCACACCGATCTGGAAACACCATATATTTT. Its protein is CASRAAHRSGNTIYF. This chain uses TRBV4-2 with TRBJ1-3, with D unclear. The CDR3 is made up of 15 amino acids. V was trimmed by 6 bases and J by 1 base, leaving 13 bases between them. CDR1 and CDR2 from the germline V gene are LGHNA and YNFKEQ.

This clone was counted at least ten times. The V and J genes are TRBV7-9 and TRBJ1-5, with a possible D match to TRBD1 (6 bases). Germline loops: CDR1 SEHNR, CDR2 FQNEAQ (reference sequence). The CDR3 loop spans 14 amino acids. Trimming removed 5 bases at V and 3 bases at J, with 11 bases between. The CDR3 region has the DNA TGTGCCAGCAGCCTATCAGGGGACAATCAGCCCCAGCATTTT. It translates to CASSLSGDNQPQHF.

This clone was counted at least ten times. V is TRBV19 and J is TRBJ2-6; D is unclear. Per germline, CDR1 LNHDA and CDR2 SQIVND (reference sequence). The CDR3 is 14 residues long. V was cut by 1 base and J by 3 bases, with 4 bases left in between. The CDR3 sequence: CASSIVSGANVLTF. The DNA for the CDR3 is TGTGCCAGTAGTATAGTGAGTGGGGCCAACGTCCTGACTTTC.

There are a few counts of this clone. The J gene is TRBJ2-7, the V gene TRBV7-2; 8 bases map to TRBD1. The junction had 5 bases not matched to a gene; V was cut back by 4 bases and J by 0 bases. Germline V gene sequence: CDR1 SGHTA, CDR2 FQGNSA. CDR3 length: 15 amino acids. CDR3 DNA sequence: TGTGCCAGCAGCTCAGGGGGCCTACACTCCTACGAGCAGTACTTC. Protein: CASSSGGLHSYEQYF.

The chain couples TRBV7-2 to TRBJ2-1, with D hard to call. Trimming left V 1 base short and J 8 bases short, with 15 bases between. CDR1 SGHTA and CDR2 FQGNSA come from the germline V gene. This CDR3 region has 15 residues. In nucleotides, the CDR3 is TGTGCCAGCAGCTTAGTGGTTAGTATTGAGGATGAGCAGTTCTTC. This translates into CASSLVVSIEDEQFF.